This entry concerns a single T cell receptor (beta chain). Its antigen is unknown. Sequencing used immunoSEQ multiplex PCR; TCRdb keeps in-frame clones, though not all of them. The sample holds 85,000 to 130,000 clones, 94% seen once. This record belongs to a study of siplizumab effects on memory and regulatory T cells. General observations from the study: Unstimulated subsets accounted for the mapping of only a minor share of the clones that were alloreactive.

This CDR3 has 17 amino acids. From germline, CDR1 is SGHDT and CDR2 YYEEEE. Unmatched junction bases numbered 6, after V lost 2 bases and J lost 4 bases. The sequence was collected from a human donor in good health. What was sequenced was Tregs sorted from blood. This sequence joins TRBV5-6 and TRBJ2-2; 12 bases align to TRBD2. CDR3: CASSFRTSGIRTGELFF. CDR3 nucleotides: TGTGCCAGCAGCTTTAGGACTAGCGGGATACGCACCGGGGAGCTGTTTTTT.